This TCR beta chain comes out of a study of graft-versus-host responses after intestinal transplantation. The wider study: Recipients obtained multivisceral, liver-intestinal, or isolated intestinal transplants. Each patient got anti-thymocyte globulin induction, then tacrolimus and steroids for around three years.

Profiled with immunoSEQ multiplex PCR; TCRdb holds only in-frame clones, not every one. The table has around 49,000 clones, about 89% seen once; the top ten hold approximately 0.6%. This clone was counted once. Its antigen is as yet unknown. The CDR3 covers 14 residues. Germline V gives CDR1 SGHKS, CDR2 YYEKEE (reference sequence). The V and J ends lost 4 bases and 4 bases respectively, with 14 bases between them. Points from the study as a whole: Recipient bone marrow held GvH clones, some seen earlier in ileum or blood. Researchers found peak circulating GvH clone levels linked to early post-transplant HvG declines.

The sequenced sample was unstimulated CD4+ T cells sorted from spleen or lymph node cells, obtained before transplant. The chain recombines TRBV5-5 with TRBJ1-1, with D perhaps matching TRBD1 (6 bases). The sequence came from a human donor who was the organ donor for an intestinal transplant. The CDR3 region is CASSVTGSSTEAFF. CDR3 sequence (DNA): TGTGCCAGCAGCGTAACAGGGTCGAGCACTGAAGCTTTCTTT.